This TCR beta chain is from a study of a mutant IDH1 vaccine in newly diagnosed glioma. Looking at the study overall: The earlier regimen, radiotherapy, temozolomide, or both, was most often both.

With respect to this clone: Antigen unknown.

Assay used: immunoSEQ multiplex PCR; TCRdb lists only in-frame clones, some missing. The sample shows approximately 60,000 clones, around 86% of them seen only once. Time point described: week 23, last vaccination. One vaccine dose held 300 ug of mutant IDH1 20-mer peptide and came with topical imiquimod. Donors' newly diagnosed IDH1-mutant WHO grade 3 or 4 astrocytomas lacked nuclear ATRX. Looked up from germline, CDR1 is SGHTA and CDR2 is FQGNSA. The CDR3 covers 13 residues. Trimming cost V 3 bases and J 2 bases, with 7 bases left between them. This specimen was PBMCs, taken from a glioma patient whose treatment included an IDH1 peptide vaccine. The chain employs TRBV7-2 and TRBJ2-5; D remains unclear. This sequence was found in a man aged 40-49 years with glioma. The CDR3 nucleotides read TGTGCCAGCAGCTTCACTCCACAAGAGACCCAGTACTTC. Translating gives CASSFTPQETQYF.